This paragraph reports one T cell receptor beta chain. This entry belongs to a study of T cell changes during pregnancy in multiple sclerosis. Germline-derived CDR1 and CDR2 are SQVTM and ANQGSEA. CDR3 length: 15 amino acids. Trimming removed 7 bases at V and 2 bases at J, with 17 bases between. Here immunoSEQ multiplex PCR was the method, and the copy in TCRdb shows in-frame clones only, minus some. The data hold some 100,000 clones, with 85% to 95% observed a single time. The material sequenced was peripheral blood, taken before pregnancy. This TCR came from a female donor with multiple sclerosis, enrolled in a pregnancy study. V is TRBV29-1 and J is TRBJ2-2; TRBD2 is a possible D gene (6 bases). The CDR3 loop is CSGGWDSLNTGELFF. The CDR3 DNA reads TGCAGCGGAGGTTGGGACTCACTCAACACCGGGGAGCTGTTTTTT.